The present T cell receptor (beta chain) was sequenced within a study of blood T cell repertoires in COVID-19. As for the study in general: PBMCs, B-cell-depleted T cells, or T cells provided the cDNA or gDNA that made up the material.

Data came from immunoSEQ multiplex PCR; TCRdb stores just in-frame clones and leaves some out. The sample has about 36,000 clones; roughly nine tenths are singletons. V was pared by 1 base and J by 2 bases, with 20 bases between. The length of the CDR3 is 18 residues. The V gene's germline CDR1 is KGHSH and CDR2 LQKENI. This chain connects TRBV18 to TRBJ1-1; D perhaps matches TRBD1 (5 bases). Sample: peripheral blood. This TCR came from a human donor in a cohort sampled during active COVID-19. The DNA of the CDR3 is TGTGCCAGCTCACCACTTGGGCCCCAGGGAGGGCTAAACACTGAAGCTTTCTTT. As protein: CASSPLGPQGGLNTEAFF.